Included here is one T cell receptor (beta chain) sequence, with context. The antigen is undetermined. Treatment specified: 15 to 20 received Ad26.COV2.S at low or high dose, single or two shots; five or six received placebo; per-sample allocation not given. Sampling occurred on day 63 after the first vaccine or placebo injection. Recruitment in Boston yielded a donor of adult age, 18-55 years. The vaccine delivered Wuhan-strain SARS-CoV-2 spike through an Ad26 vector. The data are from a study of Ad26.COV2.S vaccination and SARS-CoV-2 variants. Clones were sequenced by immunoSEQ multiplex PCR, and TCRdb holds only the in-frame ones, with some missing. Among about 410,000 clones listed, around 92% were seen once. Study-level findings and limits: Spike-specific TCR breadth was greater after Ad26.COV2.S than placebo. CD8+ and CD4+ T cells specific for spike reportedly responded with substantial breadth after vaccination.

The V end was cut by 6 bases, the J end by 3 bases, with 17 bases between. CDR3 size: 15 residues. Germline V lookup: CDR1 LNHDA, CDR2 SQIVND (reference sequence). This receptor was identified in a person aged 18-65 years who received the Ad26.COV2.S COVID-19 vaccine or a placebo. Specimen: peripheral blood, collected in a trial of Ad26.COV2.S vaccine versus placebo. The J gene is TRBJ1-1, the V gene TRBV19, with D tentatively TRBD1 (6 bases). CDR3 in DNA: TGTGCCAGTAGCTCAGGACAGCCAGGGTACACTGAAGCTTTCTTT. Its translation: CASSSGQPGYTEAFF.